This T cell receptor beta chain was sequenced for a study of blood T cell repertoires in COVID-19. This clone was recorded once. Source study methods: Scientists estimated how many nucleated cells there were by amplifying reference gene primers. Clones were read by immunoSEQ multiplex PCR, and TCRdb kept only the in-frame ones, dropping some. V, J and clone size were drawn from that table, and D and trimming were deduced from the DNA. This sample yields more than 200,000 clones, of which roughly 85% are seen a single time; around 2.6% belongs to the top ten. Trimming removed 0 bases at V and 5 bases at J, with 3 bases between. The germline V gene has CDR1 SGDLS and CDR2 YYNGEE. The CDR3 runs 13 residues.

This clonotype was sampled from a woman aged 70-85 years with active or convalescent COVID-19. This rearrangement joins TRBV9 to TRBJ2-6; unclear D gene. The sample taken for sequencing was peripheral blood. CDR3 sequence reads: CASSVARANVLTF. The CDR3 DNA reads TGTGCCAGCAGCGTAGCCAGGGCCAACGTCCTGACTTTC.